These 11 T cell receptor beta chains originate from one sample sequenced in a study of T cells in Graves' hyperthyroidism and ophthalmopathy. Regions amplified from RNA transcripts were the TCR beta CDR3 regions. The HTBI primer set was used in a first-round RT-PCR of the TCR CDR3. MiXCR, run by TCRdb on the multiplex PCR reads, gives a single entry per CDR3 protein. The sample carries a few hundred thousand distinct CDR3 sequences, approximately 25% recorded once. The specimen was blood. Receptors originate from a man between 45 and 60 years old with Graves' hyperthyroidism.

The chain recombines TRBV14 with TRBJ2-3; D may be TRBD2 (6 bases). V shed 4 bases and J shed 7 bases, with 9 bases lying between them. From germline, CDR1 is SGHDN and CDR2 FVKESK. The CDR3 covers 12 residues. CDR3 sequence reads: CASSPAGHTQYF. The DNA for the CDR3 is TGTGCCAGCAGCCCGGCGGGACATACGCAGTATTTT.

The chain joins TRBV6-1 to TRBJ2-3; a weak D match, TRBD2 (7 bases). The CDR3 length is 15 residues. V was shortened by 6 bases and J by 0 bases, with 13 bases between the two germline ends. Germline V gene data show CDR1 as MNHNS and CDR2 as SASEGT. CDR3 DNA: TGTGCCAGCAGAGAGCGGGACATTAGCACAGATACGCAGTATTTT. This translates into CASRERDISTDTQYF.

The rearrangement links TRBV30 to TRBJ2-6; D remains ambiguous. Looked up from germline, CDR1 is GTSNPN and CDR2 is SVGIG (reference sequence). Trimming pared 2 bases from V and 0 bases from J, leaving 5 bases between. This CDR3 contains 14 residues. Written as DNA, the CDR3 is TGTGCCTGGAGTTCCGACTCTGGGGCCAACGTCCTGACTTTC. Amino acids: CAWSSDSGANVLTF. Drawing the rest from reference TRBV30 and TRBJ2-6, the complete variable domain is SQTIHQWPATLVQPVGSPLSLECTVEGTSNPNLYWYRQAAGRGLQLLFYSVGIGQISSEVPQNLSASRPQDRQFILSSKKLLLSDSGFYLCAWSSDSGANVLTFGAGSRLTVL.

This clonotype was seen a handful of times. J is TRBJ2-3 and V is TRBV28; D not certain. Trimming shortened V by 5 bases and J by 5 bases, and 8 bases separated the two germline ends. The CDR3 loop spans 12 amino acids. Germline CDR1 MDHEN, CDR2 SYDVKM. This chain's CDR3 is CASSEVLDTQYF. The CDR3 nucleotides are TGTGCCAGCAGTGAGGTCTTAGATACGCAGTATTTT.

This clonotype was counted at least ten times. The V and J genes are TRBV5-1 and TRBJ2-7; 8 nucleotides line up with TRBD2. The ends lost 0 bases at V and 3 bases at J; junction bases unmatched: 2. Germline assignment: CDR1 SGHRS and CDR2 YFSETQ. The CDR3 covers 14 residues. The CDR3 DNA sequence: TGCGCCAGCAGCTTGGGGAGCGGGAGCTACGAGCAGTACTTC. Its translation: CASSLGSGSYEQYF. Based on the CDR3 plus reference TRBV5-1 and TRBJ2-7, the full variable domain is KAGVTQTPRYLIKTRGQQVTLSCSPISGHRSVSWYQQTPGQGLQFLFEYFSETQRNKGNFPGRFSGRQFSNSRSEMNVSTLELGDSALYLCASSLGSGSYEQYFGPGTRLTVT.

There are many counts of this clonotype. The chain is built from TRBV5-1 and TRBJ2-7; 9 bases fit TRBD1. The CDR3 is 14 amino acids. The V segment lost 3 bases and the J segment 3 bases; nucleotides outside the gene matches: 4. Germline V gene data show CDR1 as SGHRS and CDR2 as YFSETQ. The CDR3 reads CASSSGTGNYEQYF. For the CDR3, the DNA is TGCGCCAGCAGCTCCGGGACAGGGAACTACGAGCAGTACTTC. Combining the CDR3 with reference TRBV5-1 and TRBJ2-7 gives the whole variable domain KAGVTQTPRYLIKTRGQQVTLSCSPISGHRSVSWYQQTPGQGLQFLFEYFSETQRNKGNFPGRFSGRQFSNSRSEMNVSTLELGDSALYLCASSSGTGNYEQYFGPGTRLTVT.

This clonotype was counted a few times. The J gene is TRBJ2-2, the V gene TRBV9; D not resolved. Germline CDR1 reads SGDLS; CDR2 reads YYNGEE. The CDR3 has 14 residues. V was cut by 1 base and J by 3 bases, with 7 bases left in between. CDR3 DNA: TGTGCCAGCAGCGTACGCTTAGACACCGGGGAGCTGTTTTTT. Its protein product is CASSVRLDTGELFF.

The rearrangement links TRBV6-2 or TRBV6-3 to TRBJ1-4, with a weak D call TRBD1 (5 bases). Trimming shortened V by 2 bases and J by 4 bases, and 8 bases separated the two germline ends. CDR3 length: 14 residues. Germline V CDR1 and CDR2: MNHEY, SVGEGT. CDR3 in DNA: TGTGCCAGCAGTTACAGGGGAAGTAATGAAAAACTGTTTTTT. The encoded protein is CASSYRGSNEKLFF.

In its sample, this clonotype was seen a few times. The chain uses TRBV20-1 and TRBJ2-7; 7 positions match TRBD1. Germline V lookup: CDR1 DFQATT, CDR2 SNEGSKA (reference sequence). The CDR3 length is 14 residues. The ends lost 2 bases at V and 6 bases at J; junction bases unmatched: 10. The CDR3: CSARSGTGESEQYF. The CDR3 bases are TGCAGTGCTAGAAGTGGCACAGGGGAGAGCGAGCAGTACTTC.

This clonotype was picked up a small number of times. Germline is not matched at one junction end, which may reflect a read error. The chain couples TRBV11-2 to TRBJ2-1; possible D gene TRBD1, 6 bases. This CDR3 contains 14 residues. Germline CDR1 SGHAT, CDR2 FQNNGV. As DNA, the CDR3 is TGTGCCAGCAGCCGCGGACAGCTCCCAAATGACCAGTTCTTC. Its translation is CASSRGQLPNDQFF.

This chain links TRBV20-1 with TRBJ2-3; D unclear. Germline assignment: CDR1 DFQATT and CDR2 SNEGSKA (reference sequence). Trimming shortened V by 5 bases and J by 0 bases, and 12 bases separated the two germline ends. CDR3 length: 14 amino acids. CDR3 amino acids: CSALDTTSTDTQYF. CDR3 nucleotides: TGCAGTGCTCTTGACACTACCAGCACAGATACGCAGTATTTT.